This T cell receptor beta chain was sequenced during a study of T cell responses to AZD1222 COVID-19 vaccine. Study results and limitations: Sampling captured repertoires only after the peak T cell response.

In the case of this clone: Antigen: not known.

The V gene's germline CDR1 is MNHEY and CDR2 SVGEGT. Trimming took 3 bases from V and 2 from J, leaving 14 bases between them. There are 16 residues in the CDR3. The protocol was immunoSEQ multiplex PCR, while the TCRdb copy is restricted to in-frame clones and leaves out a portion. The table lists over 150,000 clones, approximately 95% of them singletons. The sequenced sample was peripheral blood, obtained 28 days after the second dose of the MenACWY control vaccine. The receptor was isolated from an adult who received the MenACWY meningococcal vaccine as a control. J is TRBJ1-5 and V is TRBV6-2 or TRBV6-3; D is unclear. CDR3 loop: CASSYVPRSGNQPQHF. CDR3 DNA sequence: TGTGCCAGCAGTTATGTACCTCGAAGTGGCAATCAGCCCCAGCATTTT.